These 18 T cell receptor beta chains were sequenced from one sample in a study of blood T cell repertoires in COVID-19. Using immunoSEQ multiplex PCR, the repertoire was profiled, and TCRdb retains in-frame clones only, with some absent. The top ten clones hold around 0.8% of a sample with roughly 250,000 clones, approximately 91% of them seen once. The sample consisted of peripheral blood. The source of these receptors is a woman aged 25 to 39 with acute or convalescent COVID-19.

The V gene is TRBV10-1, the J gene TRBJ2-3; no reliable D call. The CDR3 contains 12 residues. Between the trimmed V and J ends, which lost 4 bases and 4 bases, there was a span of 6 bases. The germline V gene encodes CDR1 WNHNN and CDR2 SYGVQD (reference sequence). CDR3 coding DNA: TGCGCCAGCAGTGGAACGGCAGATACGCAGTATTTT. Its protein product is CASSGTADTQYF.

In this sample, this clone is medium-sized. This chain connects TRBV30 to TRBJ2-2; 8 nucleotides agree with TRBD2. The length of the CDR3 is 15 residues. Germline CDR1 is GTSNPN and CDR2 is SVGIG (reference sequence). After removal of 0 bases from V and 3 bases from J, the junction contained 3 bases not matched to a gene. CDR3 in amino acids: CAWSVGGLDTGELFF. The CDR3 DNA reads as TGTGCCTGGAGTGTGGGGGGACTAGACACCGGGGAGCTGTTTTTT. The full variable domain, its missing parts supplied by reference TRBV30 and TRBJ2-2, is SQTIHQWPATLVQPVGSPLSLECTVEGTSNPNLYWYRQAAGRGLQLLFYSVGIGQISSEVPQNLSASRPQDRQFILSSKKLLLSDSGFYLCAWSVGGLDTGELFFGEGSRLTVL.

The chain joins TRBV11-3 to TRBJ1-1, with a tentative D call TRBD1 (6 bases). The CDR3 runs 12 residues. Germline CDR1 is SGHNT and CDR2 is YENEEA. V was clipped by 7 bases and J by 11 bases, with 17 bases between them. The CDR3 sequence is CASTEIRGKAFF. The CDR3 DNA follows: TGTGCCAGCACAGAAATCAGGGGTAAGGCTTTCTTT. Full variable domain (missing parts from reference TRBV11-3 and TRBJ1-1): EAGVVQSPRYKIIEKKQPVAFWCNPISGHNTLYWYLQNLGQGPELLIRYENEEAVDDSQLPKDRFSAERLKGVDSTLKIQPAELGDSAVYLCASTEIRGKAFFGQGTRLTVV.

The chain links TRBV19 to TRBJ1-5; D is undetermined. Trimming took 5 bases from V and 0 from J, leaving 8 bases between them. The CDR3 sequence is 14 residues long. CDR1 and CDR2 from the germline V gene are LNHDA and SQIVND (reference sequence). CDR3 sequence (DNA): TGTGCCAGTAGTCCCTTGTATAGCAATCAGCCCCAGCATTTT. This sequence encodes CASSPLYSNQPQHF.

The V call is TRBV5-4, the J call TRBJ2-1; possibly TRBD2 for D (6 bases). Germline V lookup: CDR1 SGHNT, CDR2 YYREEE (reference sequence). V lost 0 bases, J lost 10 bases, and 23 bases lay in between. This CDR3 spans 17 amino acids. Written as DNA, the CDR3 is TGTGCCAGCAGCTTGGACGAGGGATTTAGCGGAATTGGGGAGCAGTTCTTC. Translated: CASSLDEGFSGIGEQFF.

This chain links TRBV5-4 with TRBJ1-1; 8 bases are a match to TRBD1. The CDR3 length is 12 residues. J lost 7 bases, V lost 4 bases, and 3 bases had no gene match. Germline assignment: CDR1 SGHNT and CDR2 YYREEE (reference sequence). The CDR3 here is CASSADRDEAFF. CDR3 DNA sequence: TGTGCCAGCAGCGCGGACAGGGATGAAGCTTTCTTT.

The DNA for the CDR3 is TGTGCCAGCAGCCCTCGCCTCGTGGGCAGGGGGTCAGGACGGGAGCAGTACTTC. This codes for CASSPRLVGRGSGREQYF. The rearrangement links TRBV7-9 to TRBJ2-7, with TRBD1 matching 7 bases. The CDR3 loop spans 18 amino acids. Germline loops: CDR1 SEHNR, CDR2 FQNEAQ (reference sequence). With V trimmed by 5 bases and J by 7 bases, 23 bases remained unmatched.

V is TRBV11-2 and J is TRBJ1-1, with D possibly matching TRBD1 (5 bases). Deletions cut 6 bases from V and 7 bases from J, with 15 bases between. This CDR3 comprises 13 residues. The germline gives CDR1 SGHAT, CDR2 FQNNGV. CDR3 region: CASRTIDRDEAFF. In nucleotides, the CDR3 is TGTGCCAGCAGAACTATAGACAGAGATGAAGCTTTCTTT.

This clone was found a few times. The rearrangement joins TRBV11-2 to TRBJ1-1; D perhaps matches TRBD1 (5 bases). There are 16 residues in the CDR3. Germline loops: CDR1 SGHAT, CDR2 FQNNGV. V lost 1 base and J lost 2, with 14 bases in between. CDR3: CASSLVSSGGNTEAFF. CDR3 in DNA: TGTGCCAGCAGCTTAGTTTCCTCCGGGGGAAACACTGAAGCTTTCTTT.

The CDR3 is CAWSGGRDTNTIYF. In nucleotides, the CDR3 is TGTGCCTGGAGTGGGGGGAGGGACACAAACACCATATATTTT. The gene calls are TRBV30 and TRBJ1-3; perhaps TRBD1 as D (6 bases). The germline V and J ends were trimmed by 1 base and 6 bases, with 13 bases remaining between them. This CDR3 contains 14 residues. Germline V gene sequence: CDR1 GTSNPN, CDR2 SVGIG (reference sequence).

V and J are TRBV11-3 and TRBJ2-7; the D gene is possibly TRBD1 (5 bases). Trimming removed 3 bases at V and 4 bases at J, with 10 bases between. Germline CDR1 is SGHNT and CDR2 is YENEEA. This CDR3 comprises 13 residues. Here the CDR3 DNA reads TGTGCCAGCAGCTTTAAGCAGGGTTACGAGCAGTACTTC. This gives the protein CASSFKQGYEQYF.

This clone has a single count. The chain employs TRBV25-1 and TRBJ2-1; D might be TRBD2 (5 bases). Germline V gene data show CDR1 as MGHDK and CDR2 as SYGVNS. The V end lost 2 bases, the J end lost 4 bases, and 15 bases lay between the germline ends. The CDR3 sequence is 16 residues long. The CDR3 reads CASSEAGPPTYNEQFF. DNA for the CDR3: TGTGCCAGCAGTGAAGCGGGCCCACCCACTTACAATGAGCAGTTCTTC. The whole variable domain, filled in from reference TRBV25-1 and TRBJ2-1, reads EADIYQTPRYLVIGTGKKITLECSQTMGHDKMYWYQQDPGMELHLIHYSYGVNSTEKGDLSSESTVSRIRTEHFPLTLESARPSHTSQYLCASSEAGPPTYNEQFFGPGTRLTVL.

The chain is built from TRBV18 and TRBJ2-6; 7 bases align to TRBD1. Looked up from germline, CDR1 is KGHSH and CDR2 is LQKENI. The V gene end was trimmed by 1 base and the J gene end by 0 bases; junction bases not matched to a gene: 9. The CDR3 sequence is 19 residues long. The CDR3 DNA sequence: TGTGCCAGCTCACCACTGGGCCCGGGACAGATCTCTGGGGCCAACGTCCTGACTTTC. This gives the protein CASSPLGPGQISGANVLTF.

This chain uses TRBV5-1 with TRBJ2-3, with 11 bases aligning to TRBD2. This CDR3 has 17 residues. The V gene end was trimmed by 0 bases and the J gene end by 7 bases; junction bases not matched to a gene: 10. CDR1 and CDR2 from the germline V gene are SGHRS and YFSETQ. The CDR3 is CASSLASTSGARNTQYF. In DNA, the CDR3 is TGCGCCAGCAGCTTGGCCTCGACTAGCGGGGCGAGGAATACGCAGTATTTT.

This clone was detected a few times. The CDR3 nucleotides read TGTGCCAGCAGCGAAGGACAGGGGAACACCGGGGAGCTGTTTTTT. Amino acid sequence: CASSEGQGNTGELFF. The J gene is TRBJ2-2, the V gene TRBV9; 8 bases fit TRBD1. Germline loops: CDR1 SGDLS, CDR2 YYNGEE. J gave up 1 base and V 3 bases, and 2 bases lay outside the gene matches. The CDR3 is made up of 15 amino acids.

The CDR3 DNA follows: TGTGCCAGCAGTTTATCTCCGGGACAAAAAAACTATGGCTACACCTTC. Translated, it gives CASSLSPGQKNYGYTF. The V gene is TRBV27, the J gene TRBJ1-2; a possible D gene is TRBD1 (6 bases). Germline CDR1 is MNHEY and CDR2 is SMNVEV (reference sequence). V gave up 0 bases and J gave up 2 bases, with 13 bases separating them. The CDR3 totals 16 residues.

Comment on this clone: This sample includes further DNA sequences coding for the same CDR3. The chain has TRBV9 and TRBJ2-7; possibly TRBD2 for D (6 bases). Germline lookup yields CDR1 SGDLS and CDR2 YYNGEE. V dropped 0 bases and J dropped 2 bases, with 9 bases sitting between them. The CDR3 contains 14 residues. CDR3 in amino acids: CASSVGGDTYEQYF. DNA of the CDR3: TGTGCCAGCAGCGTAGGGGGGGATACCTACGAGCAGTACTTC.

The rearrangement joins TRBV7-9 to TRBJ1-5; TRBD1 matches 7 bases. The V and J ends lost 5 bases and 5 bases, in that order; junction bases with no gene match: 6. Germline V gene data show CDR1 as SEHNR and CDR2 as FQNEAQ (reference sequence). CDR3 length: 14 amino acids. CDR3 in DNA: TGTGCCAGCAGCATGGACAGGCGGGATCAGCCCCAGCATTTT. Translation: CASSMDRRDQPQHF. Complete variable domain (other parts from reference TRBV7-9 and TRBJ1-5): DTGVSQNPRHKITKRGQNVTFRCDPISEHNRLYWYRQTLGQGPEFLTYFQNEAQLEKSRLLSDRFSAERPKGSFSTLEIQRTEQGDSAMYLCASSMDRRDQPQHFGDGTRLSIL.